Described below is a single TCR beta chain sequence and its context. Clones were sequenced by immunoSEQ multiplex PCR, and TCRdb holds only the in-frame ones, with some missing. The sample carries more than 450,000 clones, around 74% recorded once. V lost 0 bases, J lost 2 bases, and 8 bases lay in between. The germline CDR1 and CDR2 sequences are SGHNT and YYREEE (reference sequence). CDR3 length: 14 amino acids. These data come from a study of shared clonotypes between healthy human individuals. The donors were all Caucasian adults (living in Nashville, Tennessee). This clonotype was obtained from a woman between 40 and 50 years old in good health. Some clones in this sample may be carry-over from other donors' samples. Sequenced: PBMCs. The chain employs TRBV5-4 and TRBJ1-2; D is unresolved. CDR3 in DNA: TGTGCCAGCAGCTTGGAGAACAGCAACTATGGCTACACCTTC. This encodes CASSLENSNYGYTF. Filled out from reference TRBV5-4 and TRBJ1-2, the complete variable domain reads ETGVTQSPTHLIKTRGQQVTLRCSSQSGHNTVSWYQQALGQGPQFIFQYYREEENGRGNFPPRFSGLQFPNYSSELNVNALELDDSALYLCASSLENSNYGYTFGSGTRLTVV.